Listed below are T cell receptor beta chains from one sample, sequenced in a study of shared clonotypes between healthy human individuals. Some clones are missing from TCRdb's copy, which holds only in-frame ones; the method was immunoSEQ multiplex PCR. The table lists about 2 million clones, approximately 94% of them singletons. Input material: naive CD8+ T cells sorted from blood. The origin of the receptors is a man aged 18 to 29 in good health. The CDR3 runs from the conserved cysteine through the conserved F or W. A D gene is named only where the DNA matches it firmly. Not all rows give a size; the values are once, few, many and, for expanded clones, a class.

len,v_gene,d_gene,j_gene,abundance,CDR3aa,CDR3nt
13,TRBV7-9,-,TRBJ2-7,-,CASSSPGAYEQYF,TGTGCCAGCAGCTCCCCGGGTGCCTACGAGCAGTACTTC
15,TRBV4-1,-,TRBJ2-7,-,CASSRTRTETYEQYF,TGCGCCAGCAGCCGGACCCGGACGGAAACCTACGAGCAGTACTTC
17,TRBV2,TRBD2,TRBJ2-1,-,CASSPGLAGLTYNEQFF,TGTGCCAGCAGTCCGGGACTAGCGGGACTTACCTACAATGAGCAGTTCTTC
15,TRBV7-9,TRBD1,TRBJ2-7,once,CASSLQETGTYEQYF,TGTGCCAGCAGCCTACAAGAGACAGGGACCTACGAGCAGTACTTC
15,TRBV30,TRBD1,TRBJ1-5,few,CAWSVGTGGGQPQHF,TGTGCCTGGAGTGTTGGGACAGGGGGCGGCCAGCCCCAGCATTTT
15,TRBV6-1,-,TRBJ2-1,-,CASSPLIGGINEQFF,TGTGCCAGCAGTCCTTTGATTGGGGGAATAAATGAGCAGTTCTTC
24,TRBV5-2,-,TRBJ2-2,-,CASNYADASPSVLVAGGNTGELFF,-
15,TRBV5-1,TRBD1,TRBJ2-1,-,CASSLDGTGYNEQFF,TGCGCCAGCAGCTTGGACGGGACAGGGTATAATGAGCAGTTCTTC
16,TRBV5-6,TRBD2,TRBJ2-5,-,CASSWDSGRTQETQYF,TGTGCCAGCAGCTGGGATAGCGGGAGGACCCAAGAGACCCAGTACTTC
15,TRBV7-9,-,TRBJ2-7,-,CASSFSLGPTYEQYF,TGTGCCAGCAGCTTCTCTTTAGGGCCTACCTACGAGCAGTACTTC
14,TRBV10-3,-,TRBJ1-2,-,CAITDGTPTQGYTF,TGTGCCATCACCGACGGAACCCCTACCCAAGGCTACACCTTC
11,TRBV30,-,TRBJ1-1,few,CAWGMNTEAFF,TGTGCCTGGGGTATGAACACTGAAGCTTTCTTT
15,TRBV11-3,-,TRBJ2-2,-,CASSFRGSDTGELFF,TGTGCCAGCAGCTTTAGGGGTTCGGACACCGGGGAGCTGTTTTTT
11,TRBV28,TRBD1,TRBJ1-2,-,CASSPDRSYTF,TGTGCCAGCAGCCCGGACAGGAGCTACACCTTC
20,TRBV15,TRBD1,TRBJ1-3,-,CATSRANTLYSGGLGNTIYF,TGTGCCACCAGCAGAGCGAACACGTTATACTCAGGGGGTTTAGGAAACACCATATATTTT
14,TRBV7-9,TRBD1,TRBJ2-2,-,CASSFAQGTGELFF,TGTGCCAGCAGCTTCGCACAGGGGACCGGGGAGCTGTTTTTT